The rows below give T cell receptor beta chains drawn from one sample of a study of PD-L1 blockade in urothelial cancer. Using immunoSEQ multiplex PCR, the repertoire was profiled, and TCRdb retains in-frame clones only, with some absent. The sample contains about 50,000 clones, around 90% of which appear only once. Sample: PBMCs, taken around atezolizumab (anti-PD-L1) treatment. The receptors derive from a woman aged 60-70 years with urothelial cancer. Each CDR3 is given with its conserved first and last residue. A D gene is named only where the DNA matches it firmly. Some rows have no size entry. The others give once, few or many, or a class for an expanded clone.

>TRBD1|-|TRBV19|TRBJ2-1|14
TGTGCCAGTGCCGGGACAGGGGGCTCCGATGAGCAGTTCTTC
CASAGTGGSDEQFF
>-|-|TRBV7-7|TRBJ2-6|19
TGTGCCAGCAGCTTAACCTTTCCAGGGGCGATCTCTGGGGCCAACGTCCTGACTTTC
CASSLTFPGAISGANVLTF
>TRBD2|-|TRBV28|TRBJ2-7|16
TGTGGCACAAGCGGGAGGACACCCATAACTGCCTACGAGCAGTACTTC
CGTSGRTPITAYEQYF
>-|-|TRBV7-9|TRBJ2-7|16
TGTGCCAGCACGACCTCAAGGGGACCGACAGGAGACGAGCAGTACTTC
CASTTSRGPTGDEQYF
>TRBD1|-|TRBV6-5|TRBJ2-1|15
TGTGCCAGCAGTTACGCGGGACAGGGGTACAATGAGCAGTTCTTC
CASSYAGQGYNEQFF
>TRBD2|-|TRBV14|TRBJ2-7|14
TGTGCCAGCAGCCCCCTGGGCGGGAGGCACGAGCAGTACTTC
CASSPLGGRHEQYF
>-|-|TRBV19|TRBJ1-1|12
TGTGCCACCGGTTGGCGGGACACTGAAGCTTTCTTT
CATGWRDTEAFF
>-|-|TRBV7-2|TRBJ2-7|12
TGTGCCAGCAGCTCCCAGGGATACGAGCAGTACTTC
CASSSQGYEQYF
>TRBD1|-|TRBV19|TRBJ2-4|11
TGTGCCAGTAGTACGGGACAGGGGTCCTACTTC
CASSTGQGSYF
>-|medium-sized|TRBV19|TRBJ1-5|16
TGTGCCAGCCAGAATAGCCTAACGAATAGCAATCAGCCCCAGCATTTT
CASQNSLTNSNQPQHF
>-|-|TRBV5-4|TRBJ2-3|13
TGTGCCAGCAGCTTGGATCAGGGAGATACGCAGTATTTT
CASSLDQGDTQYF
>-|-|TRBV28|TRBJ2-7|13
TGTGCCAGCAGTTGGGCAGGGGCCTACGAGCAGTACTTC
CASSWAGAYEQYF
>-|-|TRBV7-8|TRBJ2-1|14
TGTGCCAGCAGCTTAGACCGGACTAACAATGAGCAGTTCTTC
CASSLDRTNNEQFF
>TRBD1|-|TRBV11-2|TRBJ1-6|14
TGTGCCAGCAGCCTGGGACAGGGTGGGTCACCCCTCCACTTT
CASSLGQGGSPLHF
>-|-|TRBV6-6|TRBJ1-5|15
TGTGCCAGCAGTCAATCAGGGATTAGCAATCAGCCCCAGCATTTT
CASSQSGISNQPQHF
>-|-|TRBV4-3|TRBJ2-2|16
TGCGCCAGCAGCCAAGGGGCCCGGATGAACACCGGGGAGCTGTTTTTT
CASSQGARMNTGELFF
>-|-|TRBV28|TRBJ1-2|13
TGTGCCAGCAGTCCCACAGGGCCCTATGGCTACACCTTC
CASSPTGPYGYTF
>TRBD2|-|TRBV7-2|TRBJ2-5|16
TGTGCCAGCAGCCCCGGACTAGCGGGAGGGATAGAGACCCAGTACTTC
CASSPGLAGGIETQYF
>-|-|TRBV5-8|TRBJ2-1|15
TGTGCCAGCAGCGGTTGGTTGTTCGTTCGGAATGAGCAGTTCTTC
CASSGWLFVRNEQFF
>-|-|TRBV28|TRBJ1-2|14
TGTGCCAGCAGTTTCGTAAGGGGGTTCTATGGCTACACCTTC
CASSFVRGFYGYTF